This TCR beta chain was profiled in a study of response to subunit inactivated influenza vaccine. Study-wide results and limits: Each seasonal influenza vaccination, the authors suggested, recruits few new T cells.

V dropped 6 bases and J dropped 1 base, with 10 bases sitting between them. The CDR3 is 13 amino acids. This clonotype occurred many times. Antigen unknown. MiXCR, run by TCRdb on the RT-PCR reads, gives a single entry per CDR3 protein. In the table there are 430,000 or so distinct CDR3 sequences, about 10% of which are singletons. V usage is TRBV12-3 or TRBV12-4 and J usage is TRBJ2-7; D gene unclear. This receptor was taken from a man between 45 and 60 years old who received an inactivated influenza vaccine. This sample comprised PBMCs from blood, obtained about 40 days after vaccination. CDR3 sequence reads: CASSPTVSYEQYF. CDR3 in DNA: TGTGCCAGCAGCCCAACTGTGTCCTACGAGCAGTACTTC.